Below, 3 T cell receptor beta chains from the same sample are listed, as sequenced in a study of cytomegalovirus exposure and HLA in healthy donors. The PCR contained 60 Vbeta and 13 Jbeta primers. Data came from immunoSEQ multiplex PCR; TCRdb stores just in-frame clones and leaves some out. The sample has 250,000 to 350,000 clones, more than 80% seen once. The source material was PBMCs. Every receptor here comes from a man aged 35 to 55 in good health and CMV-seropositive.

The J gene is TRBJ1-5, the V gene TRBV10-3; no reliable D call. CDR3 length: 13 amino acids. With 3 bases removed from V and 5 bases from J, the gap between germline ends came to 8 bases. The V gene's germline CDR1 is ENHRY and CDR2 SYGVKD. This CDR3 is CAISERGDQPQHF. CDR3 in DNA: TGTGCCATCAGTGAACGGGGAGATCAGCCCCAGCATTTT.

The chain joins TRBV28 to TRBJ2-1; the match to TRBD1 covers 7 bases. The CDR3 runs 20 residues. CDR1 and CDR2 from the germline V gene are MDHEN and SYDVKM. Unmatched junction bases numbered 28, after V lost 5 bases and J lost 9 bases. The CDR3 nucleotides read TGTGCCAGCAGTCCCACAAACCGGGACAGATTCCCCCATCAAGGTGGTGAGCAGTTCTTC. Protein sequence: CASSPTNRDRFPHQGGEQFF.

The rearrangement links TRBV5-1 to TRBJ2-1; 8 bases are shared with TRBD1. Germline V lookup: CDR1 SGHRS, CDR2 YFSETQ. The CDR3 totals 17 residues. Trimming took 3 bases from V and 2 from J; bases not matched to a gene: 10. CDR3 sequence (DNA): TGCGCCAGCAGCTCCAGACGACAGGGGCCTGCCTACAATGAGCAGTTCTTC. It translates to CASSSRRQGPAYNEQFF. Full variable domain (missing parts from reference TRBV5-1 and TRBJ2-1): KAGVTQTPRYLIKTRGQQVTLSCSPISGHRSVSWYQQTPGQGLQFLFEYFSETQRNKGNFPGRFSGRQFSNSRSEMNVSTLELGDSALYLCASSSRRQGPAYNEQFFGPGTRLTVL.